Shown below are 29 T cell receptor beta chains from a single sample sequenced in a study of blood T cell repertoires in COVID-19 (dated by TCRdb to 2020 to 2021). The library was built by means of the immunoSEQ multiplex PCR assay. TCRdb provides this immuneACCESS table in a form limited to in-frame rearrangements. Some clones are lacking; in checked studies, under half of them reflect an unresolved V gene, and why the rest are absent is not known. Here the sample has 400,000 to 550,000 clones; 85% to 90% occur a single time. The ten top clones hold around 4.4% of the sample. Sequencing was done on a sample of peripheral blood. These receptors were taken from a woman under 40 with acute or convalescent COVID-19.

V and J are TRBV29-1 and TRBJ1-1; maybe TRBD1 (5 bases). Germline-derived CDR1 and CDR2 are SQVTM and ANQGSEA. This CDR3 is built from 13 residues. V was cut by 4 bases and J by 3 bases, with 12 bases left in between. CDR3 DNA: TGCAGCGTTGCCTCCAGGGAATACACTGAAGCTTTCTTT. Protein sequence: CSVASREYTEAFF.

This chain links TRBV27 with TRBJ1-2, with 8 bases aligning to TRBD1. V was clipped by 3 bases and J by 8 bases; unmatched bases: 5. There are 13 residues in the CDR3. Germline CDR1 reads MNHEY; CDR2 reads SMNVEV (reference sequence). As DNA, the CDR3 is TGTGCCAGCAGTTTGGACAGGGTAGGCGGCTACACCTTC. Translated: CASSLDRVGGYTF.

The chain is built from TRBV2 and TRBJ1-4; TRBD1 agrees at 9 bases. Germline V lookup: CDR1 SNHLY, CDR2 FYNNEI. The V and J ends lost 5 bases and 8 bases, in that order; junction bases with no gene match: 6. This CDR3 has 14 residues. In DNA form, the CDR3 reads TGTGCCAGCAGTAAGGACAGGGGAGGCGAAAAACTGTTTTTT. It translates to CASSKDRGGEKLFF. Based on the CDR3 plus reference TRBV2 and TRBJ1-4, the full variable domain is EPEVTQTPSHQVTQMGQEVILRCVPISNHLYFYWYRQILGQKVEFLVSFYNNEISEKSEIFDDQFSVERPDGSNFTLKIRSTKLEDSAMYFCASSKDRGGEKLFFGSGTQLSVL.

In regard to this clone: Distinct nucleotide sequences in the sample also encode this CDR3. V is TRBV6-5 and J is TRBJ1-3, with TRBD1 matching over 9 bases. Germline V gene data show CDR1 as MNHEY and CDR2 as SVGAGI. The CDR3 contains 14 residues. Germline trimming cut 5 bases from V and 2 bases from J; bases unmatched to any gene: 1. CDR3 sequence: CASSRTGAGNTIYF. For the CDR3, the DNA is TGTGCCAGCAGTCGGACAGGGGCTGGAAACACCATATATTTT.

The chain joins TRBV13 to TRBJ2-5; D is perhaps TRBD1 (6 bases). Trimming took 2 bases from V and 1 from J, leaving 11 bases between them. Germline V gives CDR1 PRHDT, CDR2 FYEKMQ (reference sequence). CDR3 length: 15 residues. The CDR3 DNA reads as TGTGCCAGCAGCTTAACTGGGGGCGGCCAAGAGACCCAGTACTTC. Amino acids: CASSLTGGGQETQYF.

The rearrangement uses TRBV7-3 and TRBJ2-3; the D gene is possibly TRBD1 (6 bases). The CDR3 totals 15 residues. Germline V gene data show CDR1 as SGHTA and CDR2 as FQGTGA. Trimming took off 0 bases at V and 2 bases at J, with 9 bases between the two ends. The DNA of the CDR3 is TGTGCCAGCAGCTTAACGGACAGAGCCACAGATACGCAGTATTTT. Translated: CASSLTDRATDTQYF.

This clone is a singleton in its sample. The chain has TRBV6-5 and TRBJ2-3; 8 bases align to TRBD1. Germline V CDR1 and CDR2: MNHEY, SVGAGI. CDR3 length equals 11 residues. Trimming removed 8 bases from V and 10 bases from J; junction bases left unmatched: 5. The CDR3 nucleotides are TGTGCCAGCGCCCAGGGGGCTGCGCAGTATTTT. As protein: CASAQGAAQYF.

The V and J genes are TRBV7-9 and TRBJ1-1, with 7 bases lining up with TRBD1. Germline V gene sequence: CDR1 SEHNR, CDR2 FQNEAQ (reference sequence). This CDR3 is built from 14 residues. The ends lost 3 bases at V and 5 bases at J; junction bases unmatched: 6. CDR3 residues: CASSFTGERTEAFF. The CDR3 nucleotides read TGTGCCAGCAGCTTCACAGGGGAGAGAACTGAAGCTTTCTTT.

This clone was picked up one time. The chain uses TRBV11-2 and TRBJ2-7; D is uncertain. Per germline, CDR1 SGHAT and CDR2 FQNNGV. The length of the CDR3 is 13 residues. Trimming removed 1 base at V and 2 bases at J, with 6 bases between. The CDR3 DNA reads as TGTGCCAGCAGCTTAGGCACAACCTACGAGCAGTACTTC. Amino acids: CASSLGTTYEQYF.

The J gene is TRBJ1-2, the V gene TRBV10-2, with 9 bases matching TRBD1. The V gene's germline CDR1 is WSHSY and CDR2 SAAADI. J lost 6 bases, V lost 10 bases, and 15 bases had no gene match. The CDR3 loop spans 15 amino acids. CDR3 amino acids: CAIKPTPGQGNGYTF. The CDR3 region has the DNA TGCGCCATCAAGCCCACCCCGGGACAGGGCAATGGCTACACCTTC.

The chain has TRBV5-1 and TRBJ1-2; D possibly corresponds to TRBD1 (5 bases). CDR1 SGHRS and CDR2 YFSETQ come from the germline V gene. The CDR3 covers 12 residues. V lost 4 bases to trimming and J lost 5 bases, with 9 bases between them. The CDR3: CASSQGRYGYTF. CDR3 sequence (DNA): TGCGCCAGCAGCCAGGGTCGGTATGGCTACACCTTC.

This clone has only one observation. The CDR3, as DNA: TGTGCCAGCAGCTTCAGGTTGGGGGCGCCCGTTAATTCACCCCTCCACTTT. It yields the protein CASSFRLGAPVNSPLHF. V and J are TRBV5-5 and TRBJ1-6, with TRBD1 as a possible D gene (6 bases). The length of the CDR3 is 17 residues. Germline V gene data show CDR1 as SGHKS and CDR2 as YYEKEE (reference sequence). Between the trimmed V and J ends, which lost 2 bases and 6 bases, there was a span of 18 bases. The variable domain in full, with the rest retrieved from reference TRBV5-5 and TRBJ1-6, is DAGVTQSPTHLIKTRGQQVTLRCSPISGHKSVSWYQQVLGQGPQFIFQYYEKEERGRGNFPDRFSARQFPNYSSELNVNALLLGDSALYLCASSFRLGAPVNSPLHFGNGTRLTVT.

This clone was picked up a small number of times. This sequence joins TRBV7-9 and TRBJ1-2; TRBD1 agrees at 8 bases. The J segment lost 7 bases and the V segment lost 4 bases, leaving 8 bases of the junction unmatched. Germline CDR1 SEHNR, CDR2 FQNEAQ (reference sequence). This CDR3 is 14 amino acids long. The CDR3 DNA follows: TGTGCCAGCAGCTCGGACCAGGGGGCAGGTGGCTACACCTTC. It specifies CASSSDQGAGGYTF.

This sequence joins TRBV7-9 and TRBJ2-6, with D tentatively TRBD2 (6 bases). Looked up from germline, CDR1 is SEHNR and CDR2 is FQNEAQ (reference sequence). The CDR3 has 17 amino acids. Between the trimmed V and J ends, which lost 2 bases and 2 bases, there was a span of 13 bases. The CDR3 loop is CASSLYRLVTGANVLTF. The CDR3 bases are TGTGCCAGCAGCTTATACAGACTAGTTACTGGGGCCAACGTCCTGACTTTC.

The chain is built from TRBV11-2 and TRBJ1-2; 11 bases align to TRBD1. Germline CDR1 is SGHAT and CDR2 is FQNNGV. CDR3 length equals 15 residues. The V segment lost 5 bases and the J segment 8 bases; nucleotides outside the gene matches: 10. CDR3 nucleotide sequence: TGTGCCAGCAGCCCGGGACAGGGGGGTACTAAGGGCTACACCTTC. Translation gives CASSPGQGGTKGYTF.

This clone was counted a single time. The CDR3 reads CASSLAASGGADTQYF. CDR3 in DNA: TGTGCCAGCAGCTTAGCTGCTAGCGGGGGGGCTGATACGCAGTATTTT. The genes are TRBV11-2 and TRBJ2-3; 12 bases match TRBD2. V lost 1 base and J lost 6; bases outside the gene matches: 5. This CDR3 comprises 16 residues. Germline V gene lookup returns CDR1 SGHAT and CDR2 FQNNGV.

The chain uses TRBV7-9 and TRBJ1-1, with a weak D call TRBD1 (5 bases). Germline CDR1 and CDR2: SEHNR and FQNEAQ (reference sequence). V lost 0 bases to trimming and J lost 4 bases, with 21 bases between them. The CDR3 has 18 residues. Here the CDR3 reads CASSLASIGDSRGTEAFF. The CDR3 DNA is TGTGCCAGCAGCTTAGCTTCGATTGGGGACTCCCGGGGCACTGAAGCTTTCTTT.

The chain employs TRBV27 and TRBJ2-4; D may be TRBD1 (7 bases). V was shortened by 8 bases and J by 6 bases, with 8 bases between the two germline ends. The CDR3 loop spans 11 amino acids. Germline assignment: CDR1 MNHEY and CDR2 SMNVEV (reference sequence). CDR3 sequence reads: CASQGGNIQYF. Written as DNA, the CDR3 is TGTGCCAGCCAGGGGGGAAACATTCAGTACTTC.

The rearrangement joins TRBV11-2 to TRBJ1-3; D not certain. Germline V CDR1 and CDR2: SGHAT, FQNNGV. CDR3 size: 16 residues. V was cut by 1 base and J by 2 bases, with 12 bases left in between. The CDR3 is CASSLGLYTTGNTIYF. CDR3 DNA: TGTGCCAGCAGCTTAGGTCTATATACTACTGGAAACACCATATATTTT. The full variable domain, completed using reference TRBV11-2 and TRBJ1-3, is EAGVAQSPRYKIIEKRQSVAFWCNPISGHATLYWYQQILGQGPKLLIQFQNNGVVDDSQLPKDRFSAERLKGVDSTLKIQPAKLEDSAVYLCASSLGLYTTGNTIYFGEGSWLTVV.

In nucleotides, the CDR3 is TGTGCCAGCAGTAAAGACACGCTCGGGGCCAAAAACATTCAGTACTTC. As protein: CASSKDTLGAKNIQYF. J is TRBJ2-4 and V is TRBV6-1; D not certain. Germline CDR1 MNHNS, CDR2 SASEGT. This CDR3 has 16 residues. V was clipped by 5 bases and J by 1 base, with 15 bases between them.

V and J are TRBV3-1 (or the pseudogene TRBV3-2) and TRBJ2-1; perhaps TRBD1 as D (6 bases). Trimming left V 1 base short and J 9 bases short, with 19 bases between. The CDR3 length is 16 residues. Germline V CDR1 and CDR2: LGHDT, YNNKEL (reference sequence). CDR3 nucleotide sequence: TGTGCCAGCAGCCAAGCACAGGGACGGTTATCGGGTGAGCAGTTCTTC. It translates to CASSQAQGRLSGEQFF.

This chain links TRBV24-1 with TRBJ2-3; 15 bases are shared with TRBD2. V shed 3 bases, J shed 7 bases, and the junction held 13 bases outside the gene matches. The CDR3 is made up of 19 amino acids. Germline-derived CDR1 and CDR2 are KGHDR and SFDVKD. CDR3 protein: CATSDPTRTSGGAYNTQYF. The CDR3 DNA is TGTGCCACCAGTGATCCTACCCGGACTAGCGGGGGGGCATATAATACGCAGTATTTT.

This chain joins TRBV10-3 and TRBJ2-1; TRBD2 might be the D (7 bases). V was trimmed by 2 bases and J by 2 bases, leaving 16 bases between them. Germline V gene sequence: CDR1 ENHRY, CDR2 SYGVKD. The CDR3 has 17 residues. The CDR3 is CAISERGAGATYNEQFF. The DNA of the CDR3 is TGTGCCATCAGTGAGAGGGGGGCGGGGGCAACCTACAATGAGCAGTTCTTC.

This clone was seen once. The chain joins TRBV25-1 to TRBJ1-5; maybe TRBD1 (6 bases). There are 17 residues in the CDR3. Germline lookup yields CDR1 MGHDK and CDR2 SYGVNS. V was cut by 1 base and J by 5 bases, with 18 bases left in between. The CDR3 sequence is CASSEFGPPGQHQPQHF. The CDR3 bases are TGTGCCAGCAGTGAATTTGGCCCCCCGGGACAACATCAGCCCCAGCATTTT.

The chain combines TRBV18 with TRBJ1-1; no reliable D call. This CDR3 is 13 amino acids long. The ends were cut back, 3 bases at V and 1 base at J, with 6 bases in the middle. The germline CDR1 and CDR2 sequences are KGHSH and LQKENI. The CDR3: CASSPIRNTEAFF. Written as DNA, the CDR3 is TGTGCCAGCTCACCTATCAGGAACACTGAAGCTTTCTTT.

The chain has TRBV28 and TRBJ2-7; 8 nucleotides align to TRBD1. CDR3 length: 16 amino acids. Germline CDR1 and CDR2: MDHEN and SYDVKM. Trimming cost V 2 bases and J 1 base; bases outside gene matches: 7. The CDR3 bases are TGTGCCAGCAGTTTAGTTGGTCAGGGGGCTTCCTACGAGCAGTACTTC. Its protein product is CASSLVGQGASYEQYF.

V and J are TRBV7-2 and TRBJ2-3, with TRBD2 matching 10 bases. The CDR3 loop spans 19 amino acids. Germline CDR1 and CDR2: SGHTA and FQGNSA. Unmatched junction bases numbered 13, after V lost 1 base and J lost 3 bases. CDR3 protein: CASSLVHIERGGRTDTQYF. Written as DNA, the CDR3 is TGTGCCAGCAGCTTAGTTCACATCGAGCGGGGGGGCCGGACAGATACGCAGTATTTT.

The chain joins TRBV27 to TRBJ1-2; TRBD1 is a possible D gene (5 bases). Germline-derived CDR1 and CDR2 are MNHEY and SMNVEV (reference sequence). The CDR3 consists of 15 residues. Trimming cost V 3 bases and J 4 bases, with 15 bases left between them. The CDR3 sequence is CASSFGEGQVYGYTF. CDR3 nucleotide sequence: TGTGCCAGCAGTTTCGGGGAGGGGCAAGTCTATGGCTACACCTTC.

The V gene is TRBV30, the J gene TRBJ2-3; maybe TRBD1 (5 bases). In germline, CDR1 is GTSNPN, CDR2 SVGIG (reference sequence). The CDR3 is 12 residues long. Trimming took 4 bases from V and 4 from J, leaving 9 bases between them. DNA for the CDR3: TGTGCCTGGACACAGGTTCCAGATACGCAGTATTTT. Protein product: CAWTQVPDTQYF.